These 14 T cell receptor beta chains originate from one sample sequenced in a study of T cells in narcolepsy. Here immunoSEQ multiplex PCR was the method, and the copy in TCRdb shows in-frame clones only, minus some. The repertoire holds fewer than 30,000 clones, with more than 70% as singletons. The sequenced material came from CD45RA- memory CD4+ T cells from PBMCs. Receptors originate from a human donor with narcolepsy.

This chain uses TRBV7-2 with TRBJ2-7, with 7 bases lining up with TRBD2. The CDR3 extends over 14 amino acids. Germline CDR1 SGHTA, CDR2 FQGNSA. J gave up 7 bases and V 6 bases, and 12 bases lay outside the gene matches. CDR3 sequence reads: CASRVSGSTHEQYF. In DNA form, the CDR3 reads TGTGCCAGCAGAGTTAGCGGGTCCACACATGAGCAGTACTTC.

This chain links TRBV25-1 with TRBJ2-1; 14 bases map to TRBD2. Germline V lookup: CDR1 MGHDK, CDR2 SYGVNS. The CDR3 sequence is 15 residues long. The ends lost 6 bases at V and 6 bases at J; junction bases unmatched: 4. The CDR3 reads CASRGTSGGSNEQFF. For the CDR3, the DNA is TGTGCCAGCAGGGGGACTAGCGGGGGTTCCAATGAGCAGTTCTTC.

The chain carries TRBV25-1 and TRBJ2-2; D gene uncertain. V gave up 8 bases and J gave up 3 bases, with 4 bases separating them. Germline V gene lookup returns CDR1 MGHDK and CDR2 SYGVNS. This CDR3 region has 11 residues. In DNA, the CDR3 is TGTGCCAGCCTAGACACCGGGGAGCTGTTTTTT. Translated: CASLDTGELFF.

The rearrangement uses TRBV19 and TRBJ1-3; D is ambiguous. This CDR3 is 10 amino acids long. With 7 bases removed from V and 4 bases from J, the gap between germline ends came to 2 bases. Germline V lookup: CDR1 LNHDA, CDR2 SQIVND (reference sequence). The CDR3 region is CASIGNTIYF. The CDR3 coding sequence is TGTGCCAGTATAGGAAACACCATATATTTT.

This chain links TRBV28 with TRBJ2-1; TRBD2 aligns across 10 bases. The CDR3 extends over 16 amino acids. From germline, CDR1 is MDHEN and CDR2 SYDVKM. V was pared by 5 bases and J by 6 bases, with 10 bases of the junction left unmatched. CDR3 amino acids: CASSRFSGRAPNEQFF. CDR3 nucleotides: TGTGCCAGCAGTAGATTCAGCGGGAGGGCCCCCAATGAGCAGTTCTTC. Filled out from reference TRBV28 and TRBJ2-1, the complete variable domain reads DVKVTQSSRYLVKRTGEKVFLECVQDMDHENMFWYRQDPGLGLRLIYFSYDVKMKEKGDIPEGYSVSREKKERFSLILESASTNQTSMYLCASSRFSGRAPNEQFFGPGTRLTVL.

The rearrangement uses TRBV18 and TRBJ2-2; possibly TRBD2 for D (5 bases). This CDR3 comprises 16 residues. Trimming pared 1 base from V and 1 base from J, leaving 10 bases between. Germline lookup yields CDR1 KGHSH and CDR2 LQKENI. The CDR3 region is CASSPLSGLNTGELFF. The CDR3 DNA sequence: TGTGCCAGCTCACCACTCAGCGGATTGAACACCGGGGAGCTGTTTTTT.

The J gene is TRBJ1-2, the V gene TRBV15; 8 positions agree with TRBD1. The V and J ends lost 0 bases and 6 bases, in that order; junction bases with no gene match: 6. The germline V gene has CDR1 LNHNV and CDR2 YYDKDF (reference sequence). CDR3 length equals 15 residues. The CDR3 here is CATSRDRGQENGYTF. DNA for the CDR3: TGTGCCACCAGCAGAGATCGGGGACAGGAGAATGGCTACACCTTC.

The chain couples TRBV11-2 to TRBJ2-1; TRBD2 agrees at 9 bases. Germline V gene lookup returns CDR1 SGHAT and CDR2 FQNNGV. V was clipped by 0 bases and J by 6 bases; unmatched bases: 6. The CDR3 totals 16 residues. CDR3 protein: CASSLDTGTSSNEQFF. For the CDR3, the DNA is TGTGCCAGCAGCTTAGATACCGGGACTAGCTCCAATGAGCAGTTCTTC.

This clone was recorded once. The chain has TRBV7-3 and TRBJ2-1, with D perhaps TRBD2 (6 bases). Germline CDR1 is SGHTA and CDR2 is FQGTGA. Trimming cost V 5 bases and J 8 bases, with 16 bases left between them. The CDR3 has 14 residues. This chain's CDR3 is CASSPIHSGDEQFF. DNA of the CDR3: TGTGCCAGCAGCCCCATACATAGCGGAGATGAGCAGTTCTTC. Supplemented by reference TRBV7-3 and TRBJ2-1, the full variable domain reads GAGVSQTPSNKVTEKGKYVELRCDPISGHTALYWYRQSLGQGPEFLIYFQGTGAADDSGLPNDRFFAVRPEGSVSTLKIQRTERGDSAVYLCASSPIHSGDEQFFGPGTRLTVL.

V is TRBV10-2 and J is TRBJ2-5, with 7 nucleotides matching TRBD1. The CDR3 totals 14 residues. From germline, CDR1 is WSHSY and CDR2 SAAADI. V was clipped by 6 bases and J by 5 bases; unmatched bases: 9. The CDR3 region is CASSPGVRGETQYF. The DNA for the CDR3 is TGCGCCAGCAGCCCAGGGGTCAGGGGGGAGACCCAGTACTTC.

The chain couples TRBV28 to TRBJ2-1; 8 bases are a match to TRBD2. The CDR3 length is 15 residues. Germline loops: CDR1 MDHEN, CDR2 SYDVKM. The J segment lost 4 bases and the V segment lost 6 bases, leaving 8 bases of the junction unmatched. CDR3: CASSGGGRNYNEQFF. In nucleotides, the CDR3 is TGTGCCAGCAGCGGGGGGGGACGAAATTACAATGAGCAGTTCTTC.

This clone was counted only a few times. The CDR3 DNA reads as TGTGCCAGCAGCGCCCCAGCGGGAGGGAAAAACACCGGGGAGCTGTTTTTT. This translates into CASSAPAGGKNTGELFF. This chain joins TRBV9 and TRBJ2-2, with 10 bases identical to TRBD2. The V segment lost 3 bases and the J segment 2 bases; nucleotides outside the gene matches: 7. The germline V gene has CDR1 SGDLS and CDR2 YYNGEE. This CDR3 region has 17 residues.

The chain couples TRBV5-1 to TRBJ1-2, with TRBD1 matching 8 bases. The CDR3 covers 15 residues. Germline assignment: CDR1 SGHRS and CDR2 YFSETQ. The trim removed 4 bases at V and 3 bases at J, leaving 8 bases unmatched. The CDR3 spells CASSTNGQGYYGYTF. The CDR3 DNA reads TGCGCCAGCAGCACTAATGGACAGGGATACTATGGCTACACCTTC.

The J gene is TRBJ1-1, the V gene TRBV29-1, with TRBD1 as a possible D gene (6 bases). CDR1 is SQVTM and CDR2 is ANQGSEA in the germline V gene. V lost 5 bases and J 5 bases, leaving 15 bases between the germline ends. CDR3 length: 13 amino acids. Here the CDR3 DNA reads TGCAGCGTTACACAGGGTAGGGGGACTGAAGCTTTCTTT. This encodes CSVTQGRGTEAFF.